This note documents a single T cell receptor (beta chain) sequence. This sample is part of a study of blood T cell repertoires in COVID-19. Study in general: Samples came from the United States, Italy and Spain, spanning acute and convalescent COVID-19. Sample material is recorded as cDNA or gDNA derived from T cells, B-cell-depleted T cells, or PBMCs.

Methods used by the authors: Reference gene primer amplification gave nucleated cell count estimates. Assay: immunoSEQ multiplex PCR; the TCRdb copy retains only in-frame clones and omits some. The V and J calls and clone size come from that table; D and trimming were worked out from the DNA. The sample records about 35,000 clones, roughly four fifths being singletons. This CDR3 has 12 residues. The V end lost 6 bases, the J end lost 4 bases, and 10 bases lay between the germline ends. The TCR sequence derives from a man at least 80 years old with active or convalescent COVID-19. The rearrangement joins TRBV12-3 or TRBV12-4 to TRBJ2-7; weak D call: TRBD2 (5 bases). Source material: peripheral blood. The CDR3 sequence: CASSPAGYEQYF. The CDR3 DNA reads TGTGCCAGCAGCCCTGCGGGTTACGAGCAGTACTTC.